The following is a TCR beta chain sequence with its context. Its target is not known. The sample originates from a study of long-term antiretroviral therapy in people with HIV. Study-wide results and limits: Adherence to ART, viral resistance and therapy changes lacked any data.

Per individual, the PBMC samples numbered at least one pre-ART and at least two post-ART. DNA was extracted from around 0.96-9.9 million thawed cryopreserved PBMC. The assay used was immunoSEQ (version v3.0), run at survey level. Method: immunoSEQ multiplex PCR; TCRdb's copy keeps in-frame clones and lacks some. The sample yields tens of thousands of clones, roughly 77% seen once. V lost 4 bases to trimming and J lost 4 bases, with 14 bases between them. The CDR3 totals 14 residues. The V gene's germline CDR1 is SGHDT and CDR2 YYEEEE. The chain uses TRBV5-6 and TRBJ2-5; maybe TRBD2 (6 bases). This clonotype originated in a man aged 18-30 years with HIV. This material consisted of unsorted PBMCs, taken 1.9 years after starting antiretroviral therapy. CDR3 nucleotides: TGTGCCAGCAGCGCGGGGCCAGGATCAGAGACCCAGTACTTC. It translates to CASSAGPGSETQYF.